This T cell receptor beta chain was observed in a study of Tregs in tolerant kidney transplant recipients. Across the study: Sorting used antibodies to exclude donor cells. Study conclusions and caveats: Findings come from small patient numbers and require larger validation.

Libraries were prepared by immunoSEQ multiplex PCR; TCRdb keeps only in-frame clonotypes and omits some of them. The sample has about 44,000 clones, roughly 95% seen once; the top ten hold about 0.41%. About this clone itself: Its antigen is unknown.

From germline, CDR1 is SGHTA and CDR2 FQGTGA. The CDR3 is 15 residues long. Deletions cut 0 bases from V and 7 bases from J, with 12 bases between. The receptor's source is a human donor in good health. Sequencing input: Tregs from blood cultured with allogeneic cells. V is TRBV7-3 and J is TRBJ1-4; D gene ambiguous. The CDR3 protein is CASSLTGGSSEKLFF. In DNA form, the CDR3 reads TGTGCCAGCAGCTTAACGGGAGGTTCGAGTGAAAAACTGTTTTTT.